The 26 T cell receptor beta chains listed next were all sequenced from one sample in a study of shared clonotypes between healthy human individuals. Clones were sequenced by immunoSEQ multiplex PCR, and TCRdb holds only the in-frame ones, with some missing. This sample has about 2.1 million clones, with 93% found just once. Naive CD8 cells were CD45RO-negative, positively selected for CCR7, excluding terminally differentiated effector memory CD45RA+ cells. The sample comprised naive CD8+ T cells from PBMCs. Receptor source: a man aged 18 to 29 in good health. Some clones in this sample may be carry-over from other donors' samples.

The chain couples TRBV4-2 to TRBJ2-7; D could derive from TRBD1 or TRBD2 (5 bases each). The germline CDR1 and CDR2 sequences are LGHNA and YNFKEQ. The V gene lost 5 bases and the J gene lost 3 bases, with 17 bases spanning the gap. The CDR3 loop spans 15 amino acids. The CDR3 DNA is TGTGCCAGCAGCAACGGGGAAGTGGGGCTCTACGAGCAGTACTTC. As protein: CASSNGEVGLYEQYF.

This sequence joins TRBV7-9 and TRBJ1-4, with 7 positions matching TRBD1. The CDR3 is made up of 12 amino acids. J was trimmed by 14 bases and V by 4 bases; bases with no gene match: 7. Germline values: CDR1 SEHNR, CDR2 FQNEAQ (reference sequence). The CDR3 DNA reads TGTGCCAGCAGCTCAACAGGGGCCCCTCTGTTTTTT. Its translation is CASSSTGAPLFF. Filled out from reference TRBV7-9 and TRBJ1-4, the complete variable domain reads DTGVSQNPRHKITKRGQNVTFRCDPISEHNRLYWYRQTLGQGPEFLTYFQNEAQLEKSRLLSDRFSAERPKGSFSTLEIQRTEQGDSAMYLCASSSTGAPLFFGSGTQLSVL.

The chain joins TRBV28 to TRBJ1-1, with D uncertain. In germline, CDR1 is MDHEN, CDR2 SYDVKM. The V and J ends lost 5 bases and 0 bases respectively, with 16 bases between them. This CDR3 is built from 16 residues. DNA for the CDR3: TGTGCCAGCAGTCCATTGCGGACCTTTATGAACACTGAAGCTTTCTTT. This codes for CASSPLRTFMNTEAFF. The entire variable domain, with the rest obtained from reference TRBV28 and TRBJ1-1, is as follows: DVKVTQSSRYLVKRTGEKVFLECVQDMDHENMFWYRQDPGLGLRLIYFSYDVKMKEKGDIPEGYSVSREKKERFSLILESASTNQTSMYLCASSPLRTFMNTEAFFGQGTRLTVV.

This sequence joins TRBV5-1 and TRBJ2-4; tentative D call: TRBD1 (6 bases). The germline CDR1 and CDR2 sequences are SGHRS and YFSETQ. The V and J ends lost 0 bases and 8 bases respectively, with 9 bases between them. This CDR3 has 13 amino acids. CDR3 region: CASSLDRADIQYF. The CDR3, as DNA: TGCGCCAGCAGCTTGGACAGGGCGGACATTCAGTACTTC.

This clone was detected only once. The chain recombines TRBV7-9 with TRBJ1-1; a possible D gene is TRBD1 (5 bases). Deletions cut 3 bases from V and 10 bases from J, with 18 bases between. Per the germline V gene, CDR1 is SEHNR and CDR2 is FQNEAQ (reference sequence). This CDR3 has 14 residues. CDR3 nucleotides: TGTGCCAGCAGCTTGGGTCGGGACGTGGCAGGAGCTTTCTTT. Translated: CASSLGRDVAGAFF.

This rearrangement joins TRBV7-2 to TRBJ2-2, with D unclear. Germline CDR1 reads SGHTA; CDR2 reads FQGNSA. Trimming stripped 1 base from V and 4 bases from J, with 7 bases between. This CDR3 has 14 residues. This chain's CDR3 is CASSLGVFTGELFF. The CDR3 nucleotides are TGTGCCAGCAGCTTAGGGGTGTTCACCGGGGAGCTGTTTTTT.

This chain joins TRBV6-6 and TRBJ2-7; no clear D. The CDR3 sequence is 16 residues long. Germline V lookup: CDR1 MNHNY, CDR2 SVGAGI (reference sequence). V lost 2 bases, J lost 7 bases, and 21 bases lay in between. Here the CDR3 DNA reads TGTGCCAGCAGTTACCGACTCCGGGCGGATGAGTTAGAGCAGTACTTC. It encodes CASSYRLRADELEQYF.

The CDR3 region is CASIDVGARGWTGELFF. As DNA, the CDR3 is TGCGCCAGCATTGATGTCGGGGCCAGGGGTTGGACCGGGGAGCTGTTTTTT. V is TRBV10-2 and J is TRBJ2-2, with D possibly being TRBD1 (6 bases). CDR1 is WSHSY and CDR2 is SAAADI in the germline V gene. There are 17 residues in the CDR3. Trimming stripped 7 bases from V and 5 bases from J, with 23 bases between.

The chain combines TRBV7-8 with TRBJ1-2; D might be TRBD1 (6 bases). The CDR3 runs to 15 residues. V lost 3 bases and J 4 bases, leaving 15 bases between the germline ends. Looked up from germline, CDR1 is SGHVS and CDR2 is FQNEAQ. The CDR3 here is CASSLARTDLYGYTF. The CDR3 coding sequence is TGTGCCAGCAGCTTGGCAAGGACAGACCTCTATGGCTACACCTTC.

The chain carries TRBV21-1 and TRBJ2-3; the listed D gene, TRBD1, was not tested against the DNA. TRBV21-1 is deemed a pseudogene. CDR3 length: 14 residues. CDR3 residues: CASSQTGHTDTQYF. CDR3 nucleotide sequence: TGTGCCAGCAGTCAGACAGGCCACACAGATACGCAGTATTTT.

J is TRBJ2-2 and V is TRBV9; D gene uncertain. Germline V gene lookup returns CDR1 SGDLS and CDR2 YYNGEE. This CDR3 has 13 residues. V was pared by 4 bases and J by 3 bases, with 7 bases between. In nucleotides, the CDR3 is TGTGCCAGCAGCCCACCTTACACCGGGGAGCTGTTTTTT. Its protein is CASSPPYTGELFF.

This sequence joins TRBV27 and TRBJ2-7; perhaps TRBD2 as D (5 bases). The CDR3 covers 13 residues. The V gene's germline CDR1 is MNHEY and CDR2 SMNVEV (reference sequence). V lost 3 bases and J lost 6, with 12 bases in between. The DNA of the CDR3 is TGTGCCAGCAGTTTGGGAGTAGCTGGCGAGCAGTACTTC. Translated: CASSLGVAGEQYF.

Remarks on this clone: Other DNA variants within this sample encode the same CDR3. This rearrangement joins TRBV7-9 to TRBJ2-7; D not certain. Per the germline V gene, CDR1 is SEHNR and CDR2 is FQNEAQ (reference sequence). CDR3 size: 12 residues. With 0 bases removed from V and 4 bases from J, the gap between germline ends came to 4 bases. Here the CDR3 reads CASSLAAYEQYF. In nucleotides, the CDR3 is TGTGCCAGCAGCTTAGCGGCGTACGAGCAGTACTTC. The full variable domain, with the rest looked up from reference TRBV7-9 and TRBJ2-7, is DTGVSQNPRHKITKRGQNVTFRCDPISEHNRLYWYRQTLGQGPEFLTYFQNEAQLEKSRLLSDRFSAERPKGSFSTLEIQRTEQGDSAMYLCASSLAAYEQYFGPGTRLTVT.

The rearrangement uses TRBV7-9 and TRBJ2-1, with 9 bases aligning to TRBD2. This CDR3 spans 17 amino acids. The germline V gene encodes CDR1 SEHNR and CDR2 FQNEAQ (reference sequence). The J segment lost 5 bases and the V segment lost 5 bases, leaving 13 bases of the junction unmatched. CDR3 nucleotide sequence: TGTGCCAGCAGCCTTTTCTTAGCGGGAGAAGGTAACAATGAGCAGTTCTTC. Encoded protein: CASSLFLAGEGNNEQFF.

In its sample, this clone was seen a few times. The chain employs TRBV7-9 and TRBJ1-1, with 7 nucleotides matching TRBD1. Looked up from germline, CDR1 is SEHNR and CDR2 is FQNEAQ (reference sequence). This CDR3 region has 14 residues. V shed 6 bases, J shed 0 bases, and the junction held 4 bases outside the gene matches. CDR3 sequence: CASRRDSVNTEAFF. In nucleotides, the CDR3 is TGTGCCAGCAGAAGGGACAGCGTGAACACTGAAGCTTTCTTT.

This chain joins TRBV7-8 and TRBJ2-7; 7 bases are a match to TRBD2. This CDR3 comprises 14 residues. Germline CDR1 and CDR2: SGHVS and FQNEAQ. With 7 bases clipped from V and 6 bases from J, the junction kept 12 bases outside the gene matches. CDR3 nucleotide sequence: TGTGCCAGCACCCGGCCTGGGACTACCTCCGAGCAGTACTTC. Residues: CASTRPGTTSEQYF.

The chain uses TRBV7-9 and TRBJ1-3; D is uncertain. In germline, CDR1 is SEHNR, CDR2 FQNEAQ (reference sequence). The CDR3 extends over 16 amino acids. Deletions cut 8 bases from V and 0 bases from J, with 17 bases between. In DNA, the CDR3 is TGTGCCAGCCCCCAACCCCACGTGAGCTCTGGAAACACCATATATTTT. Translated, it gives CASPQPHVSSGNTIYF.

The CDR3 coding sequence is TGTGCCAGCAGTTTATCTGGGCTCCTCTATGGCTACACCTTC. As protein: CASSLSGLLYGYTF. The chain couples TRBV28 to TRBJ1-2; unclear D gene. The V and J ends lost 1 base and 4 bases respectively, with 10 bases between them. In germline, CDR1 is MDHEN, CDR2 SYDVKM. This CDR3 spans 14 amino acids.

Here the CDR3 DNA reads TGTGCCAGCAGTTTAAATCTTTCTAGCGGGAGGGCTATAGCCAGCGATGAGCAGTTCTTC. Protein sequence: CASSLNLSSGRAIASDEQFF. The J gene is TRBJ2-1, the V gene TRBV28, with 12 bases that match TRBD2. Germline CDR1 reads MDHEN; CDR2 reads SYDVKM. This CDR3 contains 20 residues. J gave up 8 bases and V 2 bases, and 19 bases lay outside the gene matches.

The V gene is TRBV5-1, the J gene TRBJ2-7; perhaps TRBD2 as D (6 bases). The CDR3 runs to 14 residues. V lost 4 bases to trimming and J lost 7 bases, with 18 bases between them. Germline CDR1 is SGHRS and CDR2 is YFSETQ. This CDR3 is CASSHSRGGKEQYF. As DNA, the CDR3 is TGCGCCAGCAGCCACTCTAGGGGAGGCAAGGAGCAGTACTTC.

On this clone: Relative to the germline gene, one junction end is altered; a read error may explain this. This CDR3 is CRGTETDF. In nucleotides, the CDR3 is TGCAGAGGGACAGAAACAGACTTC. The chain combines TRBV29-1 with TRBJ2-5, with 7 positions matching TRBD1. The CDR3 totals 8 residues. Germline CDR1 SQVTM, CDR2 ANQGSEA.

The chain carries TRBV9 and TRBJ2-3, with a tentative D call TRBD1 (6 bases). Germline V lookup: CDR1 SGDLS, CDR2 YYNGEE. CDR3 length: 14 amino acids. The V gene lost 4 bases and the J gene lost 4 bases, with 13 bases spanning the gap. The CDR3 loop is CASSTNQGPDTQYF. The CDR3 DNA sequence: TGTGCCAGCAGCACTAATCAGGGGCCAGATACGCAGTATTTT.

This clone was counted a few times. This sequence joins TRBV19 and TRBJ1-1; perhaps TRBD1 as D (6 bases). This CDR3 has 15 residues. Trimming cost V 5 bases and J 4 bases, with 17 bases left between them. Germline loops: CDR1 LNHDA, CDR2 SQIVND (reference sequence). The CDR3 DNA sequence: TGTGCCAGTAGTCCACAGGGAAGAAGGGCCACTGAAGCTTTCTTT. As protein: CASSPQGRRATEAFF.

The chain employs TRBV28 and TRBJ2-7; D assignment may be TRBD1 or TRBD2 (5 bases each). Germline CDR1 MDHEN, CDR2 SYDVKM. This CDR3 has 14 residues. V was shortened by 6 bases and J by 6 bases, with 18 bases between the two germline ends. The CDR3 sequence is CASSRGGSSLEQYF. DNA of the CDR3: TGTGCCAGCAGCCGGGGCGGGTCCTCTCTCGAGCAGTACTTC.

The rearrangement links TRBV11-2 to TRBJ2-5; D is uncertain. The CDR3 spans 15 residues. Trimming cost V 1 base and J 3 bases, with 12 bases left between them. Germline CDR1 SGHAT, CDR2 FQNNGV. The CDR3 is CASSLGWDQKETQYF. As DNA, the CDR3 is TGTGCCAGCAGCTTAGGATGGGATCAGAAAGAGACCCAGTACTTC.

The chain employs TRBV4-1 and TRBJ2-3, with a possible D match to TRBD1 (6 bases). Germline V lookup: CDR1 MGHRA, CDR2 YSYEKL. Trimming cost V 8 bases and J 3 bases, with 15 bases left between them. The CDR3 totals 14 residues. The CDR3 region has the DNA TGCGCCAGCCGCGCAGGGGAACCGACAGATACGCAGTATTTT. Amino acids: CASRAGEPTDTQYF.